The 2 T cell receptor beta chains given below trace back to one sample, sequenced in a study of post-analysis software for immune sequencing data. Broader study findings: Patients carried four or five TRBV segments more frequently than controls did, and TRBV5-6, TRBV5-1 and TRBV20-1 were among them.

The antigens these receptors bind are not known. The authors incorporated unique molecular identifiers into the TCR beta cDNA libraries. From the PCR reads, TCRdb called clonotypes with MiXCR, one entry per CDR3 protein. The sample yields fewer than 600,000 distinct CDR3 sequences, approximately 46% seen once. Specimen: blood. These TCRs come from a girl aged 10-17 years with multiple sclerosis.

This chain links TRBV4-1 with TRBJ1-5; D gene unclear. Trimming stripped 0 bases from V and 0 bases from J, with 6 bases between. In germline, CDR1 is MGHRA, CDR2 YSYEKL. This CDR3 region has 15 residues. Here the CDR3 reads CASSQEDYSNQPQHF. For the CDR3, the DNA is TGCGCCAGCAGCCAAGAGGACTATAGCAATCAGCCCCAGCATTTT.

This chain links TRBV4-2 with TRBJ2-7, with D perhaps assigned TRBD1 or TRBD2 (6 bases each). Germline CDR1 reads LGHNA; CDR2 reads YNFKEQ. V was shortened by 0 bases and J by 4 bases, with 22 bases between the two germline ends. The CDR3 covers 18 residues. The CDR3 sequence is CASSQDRLRGAHWYEQYF. DNA of the CDR3: TGTGCCAGCAGCCAAGATCGTTTAAGGGGGGCGCATTGGTACGAGCAGTACTTC.